A selection of T cell receptor beta chains follows, all from one sample in a study of cytomegalovirus exposure and HLA in healthy donors. Clones were sequenced by immunoSEQ multiplex PCR, and TCRdb holds only the in-frame ones, with some missing. Found here are about 160,000 clones, over 70% of them singletons; the top ten hold more than 1%. The sequenced material came from PBMCs. All receptors come from a boy younger than 10 in good health and CMV-seronegative. The CDR3 runs from the conserved cysteine through the conserved F or W.

J gene: TRBJ2-2
V gene: TRBV2
CDR3 protein: CAARRGETGELFF

J gene: TRBJ1-2
V gene: TRBV28
CDR3 protein: CASSNPTGVGYGYTF

J gene: TRBJ1-2
V gene: TRBV7-2
CDR3 protein: CASSLTLQGAHNGYTF

J gene: -
V gene: TRBV11-1
CDR3 protein: CASSLVGEGPYEQYF

J gene: TRBJ2-7
V gene: TRBV5-4
CDR3 protein: CASSHTGGLNEQYF

J gene: TRBJ2-1
V gene: TRBV2
CDR3 protein: CASSALTSGGGNEQFF

J gene: TRBJ2-3
V gene: TRBV19
CDR3 protein: CASSVTSGGSDTQYF

J gene: TRBJ1-1
V gene: TRBV7-2
CDR3 protein: CASSFGAGGPNTEAFF

J gene: TRBJ2-7
V gene: TRBV7-9
CDR3 protein: CASSRGQGQTYEQYF

J gene: TRBJ1-4
V gene: TRBV7-7
CDR3 protein: CASIGTASGLPNEKLFF

J gene: TRBJ1-1
V gene: TRBV6-1
CDR3 protein: CASSADRQGGNTEAFF

J gene: TRBJ1-2
V gene: TRBV5-8
CDR3 protein: CASSLIGQGAGYGYTF

J gene: TRBJ1-1
V gene: TRBV27
CDR3 protein: CASGPPGGRNTEAFF

J gene: TRBJ2-1
V gene: TRBV7-8
CDR3 protein: CASSLAGGLYEQFF

J gene: TRBJ2-4
V gene: TRBV11-2
CDR3 protein: CASSLGLADLAKNIQYF

J gene: TRBJ2-1
V gene: TRBV5-1
CDR3 protein: CASSSGGLEFF

J gene: TRBJ2-7
V gene: TRBV4-2
CDR3 protein: CASSQRSFRQGLGEQYF

J gene: TRBJ2-7
V gene: TRBV19
CDR3 protein: CASSIGPGSYEQYF

J gene: TRBJ2-3
V gene: TRBV14
CDR3 protein: CASSQRGPVGDTQYF

J gene: TRBJ1-1
V gene: TRBV27
CDR3 protein: CASSLSDTRNTEAFF

J gene: TRBJ1-1
V gene: TRBV5-4
CDR3 protein: CASSRDRDTEAFF

J gene: TRBJ2-4
V gene: TRBV27
CDR3 protein: CASSLNSGGARRGKNIQYF

J gene: TRBJ1-2
V gene: TRBV4-3
CDR3 protein: CASSQEEQSNYGYTF

J gene: TRBJ2-1
V gene: TRBV6-5
CDR3 protein: CASSSINEQFF

J gene: TRBJ2-7
V gene: TRBV28
CDR3 protein: CASSPGQVPYEQYF

J gene: TRBJ2-4
V gene: TRBV10-3
CDR3 protein: CAISEKLDKNIQYF

J gene: TRBJ1-2
V gene: TRBV19
CDR3 protein: CASSIKALRGLYGYTF

J gene: TRBJ1-3
V gene: TRBV11-2
CDR3 protein: CASSLYGTGSSGNTIYF

J gene: TRBJ2-1
V gene: TRBV5-4
CDR3 protein: CASSEGQPNEQFF

J gene: TRBJ2-1
V gene: TRBV4-1
CDR3 protein: CASSVRQGDFEQFF

J gene: TRBJ2-3
V gene: TRBV2
CDR3 protein: CASSEASGSTDTQYF

J gene: TRBJ1-2
V gene: TRBV27
CDR3 protein: CASSLSLGGAYGYTF